Reported below is one T cell receptor (beta chain). It has no known antigen specificity. Nothing much larger sits one base from this clone, and base qualities are not available. Genomic DNA underwent TCRB CDR3 sequencing using the immunoSEQ assay. The authors' analysis ran thus. Patient CD8+ clones larger than 1% were compared against published virus-specific TCRB sequences, and only a few matched. The analyses included only productive TCRB rearrangements. Defining a clone by its unique TCRB CDR3 sequence, the study calculated clonality as a productive clonality index derived from Shannon entropy. Repertoire overlap between two samples was calculated from the template counts of each clone relative to total templates per sample. V-gene usage measured by flow cytometry correlated with TCRB sequencing V-gene usage, with a Spearman r of 0.6 to 0.65. As stored in TCRdb, this immuneACCESS dataset retains in-frame rearrangements with V and J assigned. A fraction of the clones does not appear; measured against another copy, unresolved V genes explain less than half of the discrepancy, and the remainder lacks a known reason. The V and J calls and clone size were taken over from that table, and D and trimming were inferred from the DNA. Counted in this sample were fewer than 11,000 clones; 85% of them appeared once. The biggest ten clones account for approximately 6.9% of the sample.

On an AutoMACS, CD4+ and CD8+ cells were isolated via positive magnetic bead selection, and their purity was verified by flow cytometry. After a first flow cytometry screen using a TCR V beta antibody panel, clonal expansions were characterized through TCRB deep sequencing of sorted CD8+ fractions. Isolation of peripheral blood mononuclear cells was done through Ficoll-Paque PLUS density gradient separation. DNA from CD4-enriched, CD8-enriched or PBMC samples was extracted using Nucleospin Tissue or Tissue XS kits and then quantified on a Qubit 2.0 fluorometer. The data derive from a study of somatic mutations in cytotoxic T cells in rheumatoid arthritis listed by TCRdb under 2017. Notes on the research overall: Right after diagnosis and prior to the start of any treatment, roughly 30 ml EDTA of peripheral blood was drawn from patients. Some T-cell populations stained with V beta antibodies were sorted by flow on a FACSAria II or Sony SH800 to nearly 100% purity, with sorted V beta1+ cells additionally subjected to TCRB sequencing. TCRB deep sequencing was performed for roughly 66 rheumatoid arthritis patients and around 22 healthy controls. To characterize clonality, the study used TCRB deep sequencing while asking whether somatic mutations are carried by expanded CD8+ T-cell clones in newly diagnosed, untreated rheumatoid arthritis. The median ages of the patient and control groups were essentially identical. Results the study describes overall, beyond this receptor: The largest CD8+ clone made up more than 20% of CD8+ cells in about an eighth of the 65 patients, and blood and synovial fluid shared several identical CD8+ TCRB sequences. The expanded CD8+ clones had unknown antigen targets, and not appearing in virus-specific databases did not rule out that they were virus-specific. CD8+ T-cell clonality in rheumatoid arthritis patients was not significantly different from that in age-matched healthy controls. CD8+ clonality increased with age in patients (Spearman r ≈ 0.5) but not in healthy controls.

This clonotype was obtained from an adult with rheumatoid arthritis. Sequenced sample: CD8+ T cells sorted from blood.

CDR3 sequence: CASSSRGVYEQYF. The bases are TGTGCCAGCAGCTCCCGAGGGGTCTACGAGCAGTACTTC. Recombination joined TRBV6-1 with TRBJ2-7; the D gene assignment is perhaps TRBD1 or TRBD2, with each matching 5 bases. V is pared back by 6 bases and J by 3 bases, with 12 bases lying between the germline termini. The germline V gene encodes CDR1 MNHNS and CDR2 SASEGT. Its CDR3 holds 13 amino acids, cysteine through phenylalanine. Just the 39-base CDR3 DNA is kept, in frame starting at base 1.